Listed below are T cell receptor beta chains from one sample, sequenced in a study of identical twins. MiXCR, applied by TCRdb to the 5' RACE reads, yields one record per CDR3 protein. The table lists hundreds of thousands of distinct CDR3 sequences, 7.5% of them singletons, with less than 2% in the top ten. The same sample was also studied in work on yellow fever vaccine responses in identical twins.

The sample was memory (CD45RO+) T cells sorted from blood. The receptors originated from a woman younger than 35 in good health. Each CDR3 is given with its conserved first and last residue. A D gene is named only where the DNA matches it firmly. Rows give clone size only sometimes, using once, few, many, or a class for an expanded clone.

TRBV7-3	TRBJ2-5	many	-	TGTGCCAGCAGCCCCCCGTGGGGAGAGACCCAGTACTTC	CASSPPWGETQYF
TRBV19	TRBJ2-5	-	-	TGTGCCAGTAGTATAGTAGCGGCAGCTAAAGAGACCCAGTACTTC	CASSIVAAAKETQYF
TRBV20-1	TRBJ2-6	-	-	TGCAGTGCTAGAGATTGGCGCTCTGGGGCCAACGTCCTGACTTTC	CSARDWRSGANVLTF
TRBV6-1	TRBJ2-3	many	-	TGTGCCAGCAGTCGTACAGGGAGTGGCACAGATACGCAGTATTTT	CASSRTGSGTDTQYF
TRBV7-2	TRBJ2-1	-	TRBD2	TGTGCCAGCAGCTTAACTAGCGGGAGGGCTTCATACAATGAGCAGTTCTTC	CASSLTSGRASYNEQFF
TRBV5-1	TRBJ2-3	many	-	TGCGCCAGCAGCTTGGAGGGCAACACAGATACGCAGTATTTT	CASSLEGNTDTQYF
TRBV6-5	TRBJ2-6	few	TRBD1	TGTGCCAGCAGTTACCCCGAGGACAGGTCTGGGGCCAACGTCCTGACTTTC	CASSYPEDRSGANVLTF
TRBV7-6	TRBJ2-2	-	-	TGTGCCAGCAGCTTCGTGAACACCGGGGAGCTGTTTTTT	CASSFVNTGELFF
TRBV27	TRBJ2-7	many	TRBD2	TGTGCCAGCAGTTTAACGGGGGGAAATTTGCACGAGCAGTACTTC	CASSLTGGNLHEQYF
TRBV5-1	TRBJ2-4	-	-	TGCGCCAGCAGCCATTGGCTAGGGGGAGCCAAAAACATTCAGTACTTC	CASSHWLGGAKNIQYF
TRBV5-1	TRBJ2-3	few	-	TGCGCCAGCAGCTTGTCGCCCCCCACAGATACGCAGTATTTT	CASSLSPPTDTQYF
TRBV3-1	TRBJ1-4	few	-	TGTGCCAGCAGCCAAGATCGAGAAAAACTGTTTTTT	CASSQDREKLFF
TRBV5-1	TRBJ2-7	-	TRBD1	TGCGCCAGCAGCTCGCTTCGACAGGGACGCTACGAGCAGTACTTC	CASSSLRQGRYEQYF
TRBV10-3	TRBJ2-7	-	TRBD2	TGTGCCATCAGTGCAGGGGTAGCGGGAGTCTCCTACGAGCAGTACTTC	CAISAGVAGVSYEQYF
TRBV29-1	TRBJ1-2	few	-	TGCAGCGTTGTTCGGGGGGCGCAAGACTATGGCTACACCTTC	CSVVRGAQDYGYTF
TRBV6-4	TRBJ2-7	many	TRBD1	TGTGCCAGCAGCCCCGGGACAGGGGAACACGAGCAGTACTTC	CASSPGTGEHEQYF
TRBV11-1	TRBJ1-5	once	-	TGTGCCAGCAGCTTAGGGCTTCATCAGCCCCAGCATTTT	CASSLGLHQPQHF
TRBV6-4	TRBJ2-7	-	-	TGTGCCAGCAGTGAAAGACCCAATGTAAGGACCTACGAGCAGTACTTC	CASSERPNVRTYEQYF
TRBV29-1	TRBJ2-1	many	-	TGCAGCGCTGTGACTGTCAGCAATGAGCAGTTCTTC	CSAVTVSNEQFF
TRBV12-3/TRBV12-4	TRBJ1-4	many	-	TGTGCCAGCAGTCCTTTTCGGGGGAGTGAAAAACTGTTTTTT	CASSPFRGSEKLFF
TRBV7-9	TRBJ2-1	many	-	TGTGCCAGCAGCAAACGACAGGTTTTCAATGAGCAGTTCTTC	CASSKRQVFNEQFF
TRBV29-1	TRBJ2-2	many	TRBD2	TGCAGCGCCCCCGGGACTACGAACACCGGGGAGCTGTTTTTT	CSAPGTTNTGELFF
TRBV28	TRBJ2-7	many	-	TGTGCCAGCACGGGGCAGAGCCACTACGAGCAGTACTTC	CASTGQSHYEQYF
TRBV4-2	TRBJ2-1	few	TRBD1	TGTGCCAGCAGCCAAGGGGGGACAGGGGACAATGAGCAGTTCTTC	CASSQGGTGDNEQFF